This TCR beta chain was captured in a study of identical twins. General study findings and limits: The more abundant beta clonotypes in cord blood had fewer insertions, and memory repertoires did not show this.

Germline CDR1 reads SGHVS; CDR2 reads FQNEAQ. CDR3 length equals 12 residues. V was cut by 4 bases and J by 5 bases, with 8 bases left in between. Only a few counts were recorded for this clonotype. Antigen: not known. TCRdb passed the 5' RACE reads through MiXCR, listing each CDR3 protein once. The sample consists of fewer than 900,000 distinct CDR3 sequences, 15% to 20% of them appearing once. The sample also formed part of further work on T cells expressing NK-cell markers. This second report adds: HCMV serostatus: most of the eight sequenced donors positive, one negative.

The sequence derives from a woman aged 18-29 years in good health. The sample taken for sequencing was PBMCs. J is TRBJ1-1 and V is TRBV7-8, with D unclear. The CDR3 reads CASSSTGTEAFF. In nucleotides, the CDR3 is TGTGCCAGCAGCTCCACGGGGACTGAAGCTTTCTTT.